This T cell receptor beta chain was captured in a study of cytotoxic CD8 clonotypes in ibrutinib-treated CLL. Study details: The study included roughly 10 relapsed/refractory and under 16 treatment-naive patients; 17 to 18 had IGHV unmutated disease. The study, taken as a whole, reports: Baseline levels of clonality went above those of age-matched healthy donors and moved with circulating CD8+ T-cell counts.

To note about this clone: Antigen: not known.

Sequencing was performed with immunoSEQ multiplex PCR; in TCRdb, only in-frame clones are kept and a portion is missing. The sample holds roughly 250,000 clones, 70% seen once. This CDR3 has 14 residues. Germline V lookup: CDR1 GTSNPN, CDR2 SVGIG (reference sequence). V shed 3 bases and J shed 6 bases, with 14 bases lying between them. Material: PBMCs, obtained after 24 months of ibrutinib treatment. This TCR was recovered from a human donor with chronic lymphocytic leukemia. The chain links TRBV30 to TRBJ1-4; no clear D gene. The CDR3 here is CAWRNNGGHEKLFF. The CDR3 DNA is TGTGCCTGGAGAAACAACGGAGGCCATGAAAAACTGTTTTTT.